Each of the 32 T cell receptor beta chains below was sequenced from the same sample in a study of blood T cell repertoires in COVID-19 (TCRdb year 2020). The library was made by the immunoSEQ multiplex PCR assay. Sourced from immuneACCESS, this table was stored by TCRdb with only in-frame sequences that have V and J called. A share of the clones is absent; for the studies checked, an unresolved V gene accounts for under half, and the remainder has no known explanation. Across this sample there are some 190,000 clones, with over 75% seen only once. Clones ranked in the top ten supply around 12% of the sample. The sequenced material came from peripheral blood. Receptors originate from a woman aged 45 to 65 with acute or convalescent COVID-19.

The rearrangement links TRBV4-3 to TRBJ2-3, with 10 bases that match TRBD2. The CDR3 consists of 16 residues. Trimming cost V 2 bases and J 2 bases; bases outside gene matches: 4. CDR1 and CDR2 from the germline V gene are LGHNA and YSLEER. The DNA of the CDR3 is TGCGCCAGCAGCCAACGTAGCGGGAGGCCCACAGATACGCAGTATTTT. Its protein is CASSQRSGRPTDTQYF.

This clone has only a few counts. This chain joins TRBV7-8 and TRBJ1-2, with a tentative D call TRBD1 (6 bases). V was cut by 5 bases and J by 4 bases, with 23 bases left in between. The CDR3 extends over 17 amino acids. Germline V gene data show CDR1 as SGHVS and CDR2 as FQNEAQ. CDR3 protein: CASSPARTGQLSYGYTF. The CDR3 bases are TGTGCCAGCAGCCCCGCTCGAACAGGGCAACTCTCCTATGGCTACACCTTC.

The chain uses TRBV6-5 and TRBJ1-5, with D possibly TRBD1 on 6 matching bases. This CDR3 has 15 residues. CDR1 is MNHEY, CDR2 SVGAGI, per germline. Trimming cost V 0 bases and J 1 base, with 7 bases left between them. CDR3 region: CASSYSGTSNQPQHF. The CDR3 DNA follows: TGTGCCAGCAGTTACTCGGGGACAAGCAATCAGCCCCAGCATTTT.

This clone was found a few times. The V and J genes are TRBV9 and TRBJ2-2; 11 nucleotides line up with TRBD1. The V segment lost 2 bases and the J segment 7 bases; nucleotides outside the gene matches: 7. Germline V CDR1 and CDR2: SGDLS, YYNGEE. The CDR3 consists of 16 residues. CDR3: CASSVRTGGAYGELFF. The CDR3 region has the DNA TGTGCCAGCAGCGTCCGGACAGGGGGCGCATACGGGGAGCTGTTTTTT.

The rearrangement links TRBV18 to TRBJ2-7; 12 nucleotides agree with TRBD1. Germline loops: CDR1 KGHSH, CDR2 LQKENI. The CDR3 extends over 16 amino acids. The V gene end was trimmed by 5 bases and the J gene end by 6 bases; junction bases not matched to a gene: 11. CDR3 loop: CASSASGTGGSAEQYF. CDR3 sequence (DNA): TGTGCCAGCTCAGCCTCCGGGACAGGGGGCTCGGCCGAGCAGTACTTC.

The chain carries TRBV7-9 and TRBJ2-7, with D possibly being TRBD2 (6 bases). This CDR3 has 14 amino acids. V was trimmed by 2 bases and J by 6 bases, leaving 14 bases between them. The germline gives CDR1 SEHNR, CDR2 FQNEAQ (reference sequence). The CDR3 DNA follows: TGTGCCAGCAGCTTAAGTAGGGGAGGCCTCGAGCAGTACTTC. Translating gives CASSLSRGGLEQYF.

On this clone: This CDR3 is also generated by other DNA sequences in the sample. This chain links TRBV9 with TRBJ1-2; weak D call: TRBD1 (5 bases). CDR3 length: 12 residues. V was shortened by 3 bases and J by 5 bases, with 8 bases between the two germline ends. Germline assignment: CDR1 SGDLS and CDR2 YYNGEE. The CDR3: CASSATGYGYTF. The CDR3 DNA reads as TGTGCCAGCAGCGCAACAGGTTATGGCTACACCTTC.

The J gene is TRBJ2-7, the V gene TRBV5-6, with a tentative D call TRBD2 (5 bases). The CDR3 loop spans 13 amino acids. Germline values: CDR1 SGHDT, CDR2 YYEEEE. V lost 1 base, J lost 3 bases, and 8 bases lay in between. The CDR3 loop is CASSLTRYYEQYF. The CDR3, as DNA: TGTGCCAGCAGCTTGACTAGATACTACGAGCAGTACTTC.

The chain couples TRBV5-1 to TRBJ2-3; 11 positions match TRBD2. V gave up 0 bases and J gave up 0 bases; unmatched junction bases: 9. The CDR3 totals 19 residues. Germline-derived CDR1 and CDR2 are SGHRS and YFSETQ. CDR3 amino acids: CASSLAVLAGGSSTDTQYF. The DNA for the CDR3 is TGCGCCAGCAGCTTGGCCGTGCTAGCGGGAGGCTCTAGCACAGATACGCAGTATTTT.

This rearrangement joins TRBV2 to TRBJ1-1; no clear D. Trimming took off 8 bases at V and 2 bases at J, with 9 bases between the two ends. The CDR3 is made up of 12 amino acids. CDR1 SNHLY and CDR2 FYNNEI come from the germline V gene. CDR3 amino acids: CASAGDNTEAFF. CDR3 coding DNA: TGTGCCAGCGCCGGGGATAACACTGAAGCTTTCTTT.

This chain links TRBV18 with TRBJ1-1; 8 positions match TRBD1. The CDR3 is 15 residues long. V lost 6 bases, J lost 6 bases, and 12 bases stayed unmatched. CDR1 is KGHSH, CDR2 LQKENI, per germline. The CDR3 sequence is CASSTHQGAAAEAFF. In DNA form, the CDR3 reads TGTGCCAGCTCGACCCACCAGGGGGCGGCAGCTGAAGCTTTCTTT.

The chain recombines TRBV27 with TRBJ2-7, with 14 bases fitting TRBD2. CDR3 length: 16 amino acids. Germline loops: CDR1 MNHEY, CDR2 SMNVEV (reference sequence). J lost 4 bases, V lost 6 bases, and 8 bases had no gene match. The chain's CDR3 is CASSRTTSGRGYEQYF. The CDR3 bases are TGTGCCAGCAGCAGAACGACTAGCGGGAGGGGGTACGAGCAGTACTTC.

The chain carries TRBV6-2 or TRBV6-3 and TRBJ1-5, with TRBD1 matching 7 bases. CDR3 size: 15 residues. J was trimmed by 7 bases and V by 6 bases; bases with no gene match: 12. Per germline, CDR1 MNHEY and CDR2 SVGEGT. The CDR3 loop reads CASSAWRDRPQPQHF. Written as DNA, the CDR3 is TGTGCCAGCAGCGCCTGGAGGGACAGACCGCAGCCCCAGCATTTT.

This chain links TRBV24-1 with TRBJ2-5, with 10 bases identical to TRBD1. Unmatched junction bases numbered 0, after V lost 7 bases and J lost 2 bases. The length of the CDR3 is 13 residues. Looked up from germline, CDR1 is KGHDR and CDR2 is SFDVKD. CDR3 sequence: CATRGQGQETQYF. In DNA form, the CDR3 reads TGTGCCACCAGGGGACAGGGGCAAGAGACCCAGTACTTC.

The rearrangement uses TRBV19 and TRBJ2-1, with D unclear. The CDR3 spans 15 residues. Between the trimmed V and J ends, which lost 4 bases and 1 base, there was a span of 11 bases. Germline CDR1 and CDR2: LNHDA and SQIVND (reference sequence). The CDR3 nucleotides read TGTGCCAGTAGTAAAAGCGCACTTTCCTACAATGAGCAGTTCTTC. Its translation is CASSKSALSYNEQFF.

In DNA, the CDR3 is TGTGCCACCAGTGACCCCCGACAGGGTACCGGGGAGCTGTTTTTT. Its translation: CATSDPRQGTGELFF. This sequence joins TRBV24-1 and TRBJ2-2; 7 bases agree with TRBD1. The germline CDR1 and CDR2 sequences are KGHDR and SFDVKD. The CDR3 consists of 15 residues. With V trimmed by 4 bases and J by 5 bases, 6 bases remained unmatched.

The table lists this clone with a few counts. This chain links TRBV18 with TRBJ2-7; D may be TRBD2 (6 bases). With 6 bases removed from V and 3 bases from J, the gap between germline ends came to 6 bases. This CDR3 is 11 amino acids long. Germline CDR1 and CDR2: KGHSH and LQKENI. CDR3 in amino acids: CASSEGYEQYF. CDR3 coding DNA: TGTGCCAGCTCGGAGGGCTACGAGCAGTACTTC.

The gene calls are TRBV18 and TRBJ1-3; TRBD1 agrees at 7 bases. The V gene's germline CDR1 is KGHSH and CDR2 LQKENI. Trimming at V came to 3 bases and at J to 4 bases, leaving 6 bases not matched to a gene. CDR3 length: 15 amino acids. The CDR3 is CASSPDRAKGNTIYF. The CDR3 DNA reads TGTGCCAGCTCACCCGACAGGGCGAAAGGAAACACCATATATTTT.

The CDR3 spells CASRTGVSTEAFF. The DNA for the CDR3 is TGCGCCAGCAGAACAGGGGTGAGCACTGAAGCTTTCTTT. The chain couples TRBV5-1 to TRBJ1-1; TRBD1 aligns across 7 bases. CDR1 is SGHRS, CDR2 YFSETQ, per germline. This CDR3 has 13 residues. V gave up 5 bases and J gave up 4 bases; unmatched junction bases: 5. Full variable domain (missing parts from reference TRBV5-1 and TRBJ1-1): KAGVTQTPRYLIKTRGQQVTLSCSPISGHRSVSWYQQTPGQGLQFLFEYFSETQRNKGNFPGRFSGRQFSNSRSEMNVSTLELGDSALYLCASRTGVSTEAFFGQGTRLTVV.

This clone appeared a few times. The rearrangement links TRBV9 to TRBJ2-1; 13 nucleotides agree with TRBD2. V lost 0 bases, J lost 4 bases, and 1 base stayed unmatched. Germline CDR1 reads SGDLS; CDR2 reads YYNGEE. The CDR3 is 16 amino acids. As DNA, the CDR3 is TGTGCCAGCAGCGTAGGGGGACTAGCGGGGTACAATGAGCAGTTCTTC. Protein: CASSVGGLAGYNEQFF. The full variable domain, with the rest looked up from reference TRBV9 and TRBJ2-1, is DSGVTQTPKHLITATGQRVTLRCSPRSGDLSVYWYQQSLDQGLQFLIQYYNGEERAKGNILERFSAQQFPDLHSELNLSSLELGDSALYFCASSVGGLAGYNEQFFGPGTRLTVL.

The table lists this clone with a count of one. The chain combines TRBV3-1 (or the pseudogene TRBV3-2) with TRBJ1-1, with D hard to call. V was pared by 1 base and J by 3 bases, with 18 bases between. The CDR3 consists of 17 residues. CDR1 and CDR2 (germline): LGHDT, YNNKEL (reference sequence). The DNA of the CDR3 is TGTGCCAGCAGCCAAGGAGGGCCCAGACTCCGGGACACTGAAGCTTTCTTT. This codes for CASSQGGPRLRDTEAFF.

The V and J genes are TRBV28 and TRBJ1-5; 7 nucleotides align to TRBD1. Germline CDR1 MDHEN, CDR2 SYDVKM. V was pared by 4 bases and J by 0 bases, with 6 bases of the junction left unmatched. The CDR3 is 16 residues long. Here the CDR3 DNA reads TGTGCCAGCAGTTCCACAGGGGAGTATAGCAATCAGCCCCAGCATTTT. It is translated as CASSSTGEYSNQPQHF.

The V gene is TRBV5-6, the J gene TRBJ2-7; 13 bases align to TRBD2. V trimming: 4 bases; J trimming: 3 bases; junction bases outside the gene matches: 4. There are 15 residues in the CDR3. Germline assignment: CDR1 SGHDT and CDR2 YYEEEE. The CDR3 coding sequence is TGTGCCAGCAGCCTAGGGACTAGCGGGGTCTACGAGCAGTACTTC. Translating gives CASSLGTSGVYEQYF. The whole variable domain, remainder taken from reference TRBV5-6 and TRBJ2-7, is DAGVTQSPTHLIKTRGQQVTLRCSPKSGHDTVSWYQQALGQGPQFIFQYYEEEERQRGNFPDRFSGHQFPNYSSELNVNALLLGDSALYLCASSLGTSGVYEQYFGPGTRLTVT.

The chain uses TRBV6-5 and TRBJ2-7; 7 bases line up with TRBD2. J gave up 5 bases and V 6 bases, and 4 bases lay outside the gene matches. CDR1 and CDR2 from the germline V gene are MNHEY and SVGAGI. There are 12 residues in the CDR3. CDR3 protein: CASSGGFDEQYF. CDR3 nucleotide sequence: TGTGCCAGCAGCGGGGGGTTCGACGAGCAGTACTTC.

The chain links TRBV19 to TRBJ2-4, with D possibly being TRBD2 (5 bases). Germline CDR1 LNHDA, CDR2 SQIVND (reference sequence). The CDR3 covers 13 residues. V lost 5 bases and J lost 8, with 13 bases in between. The CDR3 is CASSERLRDIQYF. In DNA, the CDR3 is TGTGCCAGTAGTGAACGTTTGAGGGACATTCAGTACTTC. Complete variable domain (other parts from reference TRBV19 and TRBJ2-4): DGGITQSPKYLFRKEGQNVTLSCEQNLNHDAMYWYRQDPGQGLRLIYYSQIVNDFQKGDIAEGYSVSREKKESFPLTVTSAQKNPTAFYLCASSERLRDIQYFGAGTRLSVL.

This clone was seen more than once but under ten times. The chain is built from TRBV23-1 and TRBJ1-2, with D tentatively TRBD1 (6 bases). TRBV23-1 is noted as an ORF with a role that remains uncertain. The V end lost 6 bases, the J end lost 6 bases, and 17 bases lay between the germline ends. CDR3 length: 14 amino acids. Here the CDR3 DNA reads TGCGCCAGCAGGAATCACAGGGCCTCGAATGGCTACACCTTC. It yields the protein CASRNHRASNGYTF.

The chain couples TRBV6-5 to TRBJ2-1, with D maybe TRBD2 (7 bases). CDR1 is MNHEY, CDR2 SVGAGI, per germline. The V and J ends lost 11 bases and 0 bases respectively, with 17 bases between them. CDR3 size: 15 residues. The CDR3 coding sequence is TGTGCCTCAGGACGGGGGGCCATCTCCTACAATGAGCAGTTCTTC. This sequence encodes CASGRGAISYNEQFF.

The chain employs TRBV6-5 and TRBJ1-5; a possible D gene is TRBD1 (6 bases). V was cut by 5 bases and J by 0 bases, with 11 bases left in between. CDR1 is MNHEY, CDR2 SVGAGI, per germline. CDR3 length equals 15 residues. CDR3 nucleotide sequence: TGTGCCAGCAGTCATCGACAGGATAGCAATCAGCCCCAGCATTTT. Translated, it gives CASSHRQDSNQPQHF.

The gene calls are TRBV2 and TRBJ1-5; 7 nucleotides agree with TRBD1. The CDR3 is made up of 14 amino acids. Germline V CDR1 and CDR2: SNHLY, FYNNEI. V shed 4 bases and J 6 bases; nucleotides not matched to a gene: 6. CDR3 loop: CASSGTGTGQPQHF. The CDR3 coding sequence is TGTGCCAGCAGTGGGACAGGCACAGGTCAGCCCCAGCATTTT. Full variable domain (outside the CDR3, taken from reference TRBV2 and TRBJ1-5): EPEVTQTPSHQVTQMGQEVILRCVPISNHLYFYWYRQILGQKVEFLVSFYNNEISEKSEIFDDQFSVERPDGSNFTLKIRSTKLEDSAMYFCASSGTGTGQPQHFGDGTRLSIL.

J is TRBJ1-2 and V is TRBV29-1, with D tentatively TRBD1 (5 bases). Trimming cost V 7 bases and J 4 bases, with 13 bases left between them. CDR3 length: 12 residues. Per the germline V gene, CDR1 is SQVTM and CDR2 is ANQGSEA. The DNA of the CDR3 is TGCAGCGCTTTGGACACAACCTATGGCTACACCTTC. It translates to CSALDTTYGYTF.

V gene TRBV7-8 combines with J gene TRBJ1-3, with D possibly matching TRBD1 (5 bases). Looked up from germline, CDR1 is SGHVS and CDR2 is FQNEAQ. The CDR3 contains 15 residues. V gave up 4 bases and J gave up 0 bases, with 10 bases separating them. The CDR3 spells CASSSDRPSGNTIYF. The CDR3, as DNA: TGTGCCAGCAGCTCCGACAGACCCTCTGGAAACACCATATATTTT.

This chain links TRBV11-3 with TRBJ2-1, with D maybe TRBD2 (5 bases). V was pared by 1 base and J by 5 bases, with 12 bases between. The CDR3 has 15 residues. CDR1 and CDR2 from the germline V gene are SGHNT and YENEEA. The CDR3 DNA follows: TGTGCCAGCAGCTTAGTTGCGGGTTTGGACAATGAGCAGTTCTTC. It encodes CASSLVAGLDNEQFF.